The 12 T cell receptor beta chains below were found in one sample sequenced in a study of OX40 agonist ivuxolimab in advanced cancers. Here immunoSEQ multiplex PCR was the method, and the copy in TCRdb shows in-frame clones only, minus some. Of 45,000 to 55,000 clones listed, 75% to 85% are singletons. Specimen: CD4+ or CD8+ T cells sorted from blood, collected in a trial of the OX40 agonist ivuxolimab. The receptor source for this set is an adult with an advanced solid tumor such as melanoma, head and neck, liver or kidney cancer.

The chain combines TRBV2 with TRBJ2-3, with D tentatively TRBD2 (7 bases). V was cut by 6 bases and J by 4 bases, with 11 bases left in between. The length of the CDR3 is 13 residues. Germline CDR1 SNHLY, CDR2 FYNNEI. The CDR3 loop is CASRGGASDTQYF. The CDR3 DNA reads as TGTGCCAGCAGAGGGGGGGCGTCAGATACGCAGTATTTT.

This clone was seen more than once but under ten times. The chain joins TRBV5-1 to TRBJ1-1; 8 positions agree with TRBD1. V was clipped by 3 bases and J by 2 bases; unmatched bases: 6. This CDR3 is 15 amino acids long. Germline V gene lookup returns CDR1 SGHRS and CDR2 YFSETQ. The CDR3 DNA sequence: TGCGCCAGCAGCTGGTCGGGACAGGCAAACACTGAAGCTTTCTTT. Translated: CASSWSGQANTEAFF. The entire variable domain, with the rest obtained from reference TRBV5-1 and TRBJ1-1, is as follows: KAGVTQTPRYLIKTRGQQVTLSCSPISGHRSVSWYQQTPGQGLQFLFEYFSETQRNKGNFPGRFSGRQFSNSRSEMNVSTLELGDSALYLCASSWSGQANTEAFFGQGTRLTVV.

This chain uses TRBV7-3 with TRBJ2-3; 7 nucleotides line up with TRBD2. Trimming removed 8 bases from V and 2 bases from J; junction bases left unmatched: 10. The CDR3 is 15 residues long. Germline V lookup: CDR1 SGHTA, CDR2 FQGTGA. Written as DNA, the CDR3 is TGTGCCAGCGCTCTGGGGACTACCCACACAGATACGCAGTATTTT. The encoded protein is CASALGTTHTDTQYF. Looking up the rest from reference TRBV7-3 and TRBJ2-3 gives the full variable domain: GAGVSQTPSNKVTEKGKYVELRCDPISGHTALYWYRQSLGQGPEFLIYFQGTGAADDSGLPNDRFFAVRPEGSVSTLKIQRTERGDSAVYLCASALGTTHTDTQYFGPGTRLTVL.

The CDR3 coding sequence is TGTGCCAGCAGCCCTAGGGGGTGGAGCAATCAGCCCCAGCATTTT. This encodes CASSPRGWSNQPQHF. This chain links TRBV5-6 with TRBJ1-5; D is possibly TRBD1 (6 bases). CDR3 size: 15 residues. Per the germline V gene, CDR1 is SGHDT and CDR2 is YYEEEE. Trimming took 4 bases from V and 1 from J, leaving 12 bases between them.

The gene calls are TRBV4-1 and TRBJ2-2; D is uncertain. Germline CDR1 is MGHRA and CDR2 is YSYEKL. With 4 bases removed from V and 4 bases from J, the gap between germline ends came to 10 bases. CDR3 length: 14 residues. In DNA, the CDR3 is TGCGCCAGCAGCCCCATTCTAGGCACCGGGGAGCTGTTTTTT. As protein: CASSPILGTGELFF.

The V call is TRBV2, the J call TRBJ1-2; TRBD1 aligns across 10 bases. CDR1 is SNHLY, CDR2 FYNNEI, per germline. The V and J ends lost 4 bases and 5 bases, in that order; junction bases with no gene match: 4. The CDR3 runs 14 residues. The CDR3 DNA follows: TGTGCCAGCAGTGGACAGGGGGCTTTGTATGGCTACACCTTC. It yields the protein CASSGQGALYGYTF.

This clone was picked up a small number of times. The rearrangement joins TRBV6-5 to TRBJ2-3; D is tentatively TRBD1 or TRBD2 (5 bases each). Trimming took off 7 bases at V and 6 bases at J, with 17 bases between the two ends. The V gene's germline CDR1 is MNHEY and CDR2 SVGAGI. CDR3 length equals 14 residues. The DNA of the CDR3 is TGTGCCAGCAATGTAGGTCGGGGCCTCGATACGCAGTATTTT. It encodes CASNVGRGLDTQYF.

The V call is TRBV7-6, the J call TRBJ2-7; TRBD2 agrees at 12 bases. V lost 5 bases, J lost 9 bases, and 11 bases stayed unmatched. This CDR3 has 15 residues. Germline V gives CDR1 SGHVS, CDR2 FNYEAQ. CDR3 nucleotide sequence: TGTGCCAGCAGCCATCTGACTAGCGGGGGTGTCTTGCAGTACTTC. Encoded protein: CASSHLTSGGVLQYF. Drawing the rest from reference TRBV7-6 and TRBJ2-7, the complete variable domain is GAGVSQSPRYKVTKRGQDVALRCDPISGHVSLYWYRQALGQGPEFLTYFNYEAQQDKSGLPNDRFSAERPEGSISTLTIQRTEQRDSAMYRCASSHLTSGGVLQYFGPGTRLTVT.

V and J are TRBV19 and TRBJ2-1; maybe TRBD1 (6 bases). The CDR3 sequence is 17 residues long. Germline V gives CDR1 LNHDA, CDR2 SQIVND (reference sequence). V gave up 0 bases and J gave up 0 bases, with 12 bases separating them. The CDR3 DNA reads as TGTGCCAGTAGTATAGATCCCACAGGGAGCTCCTACAATGAGCAGTTCTTC. It codes for CASSIDPTGSSYNEQFF.

The chain uses TRBV29-1 and TRBJ1-1; D not resolved. V gave up 4 bases and J gave up 2 bases, with 5 bases separating them. From germline, CDR1 is SQVTM and CDR2 ANQGSEA. The CDR3 spans 11 residues. The CDR3 here is CSVVENTEAFF. The CDR3 coding sequence is TGCAGCGTTGTAGAAAACACTGAAGCTTTCTTT.

In its sample, this clone ranks as medium-sized. The chain couples TRBV9 to TRBJ1-1; 8 bases align to TRBD1. This CDR3 region has 13 residues. J was trimmed by 8 bases and V by 0 bases; bases with no gene match: 3. CDR1 and CDR2 from the germline V gene are SGDLS and YYNGEE. CDR3 sequence: CASSVARDREAFF. DNA for the CDR3: TGTGCCAGCAGCGTAGCTAGGGACAGGGAAGCTTTCTTT.

This clone counts as medium-sized. The gene calls are TRBV5-6 and TRBJ2-5, with D maybe TRBD1 (5 bases). The germline gives CDR1 SGHDT, CDR2 YYEEEE. The CDR3 contains 15 residues. Trimming shortened V by 4 bases and J by 4 bases, and 17 bases separated the two germline ends. The CDR3 here is CASSATQGNRETQYF. In DNA, the CDR3 is TGTGCCAGCAGCGCGACCCAGGGTAATCGAGAGACCCAGTACTTC.